The text below deals with one T cell receptor beta chain. Its specificity is not known. PCR used 60 Vbeta primers and 13 Jbeta primers. Assay: immunoSEQ multiplex PCR; the TCRdb copy retains only in-frame clones and omits some. The table includes about 170,000 clones, roughly 85% detected once. This entry is derived from a study of cytomegalovirus exposure and HLA in healthy donors. All donors participated as healthy donors of bone marrow. The study's findings and limits: Information on immune exposure was restricted to one variable (CMV serostatus). Presence/absence results assume similar sequencing depth per donor, which may not hold.

Material for sequencing was PBMCs. The TCR originated in a boy aged 2 to 10 in good health and CMV-seronegative.

CDR3 protein: CASSSSDNSGETQYF. CDR3 bases: TGTGCCAGCAGCTCTTCGGACAATTCTGGGGAGACCCAGTACTTC. The chain links TRBV7-6 to TRBJ2-5, with TRBD1 as a possible D gene (5 bases). Between the trimmed V and J ends, which lost 4 bases and 5 bases, there was a span of 17 bases. Germline V gene data show CDR1 as SGHVS and CDR2 as FNYEAQ. The CDR3 covers 15 residues.